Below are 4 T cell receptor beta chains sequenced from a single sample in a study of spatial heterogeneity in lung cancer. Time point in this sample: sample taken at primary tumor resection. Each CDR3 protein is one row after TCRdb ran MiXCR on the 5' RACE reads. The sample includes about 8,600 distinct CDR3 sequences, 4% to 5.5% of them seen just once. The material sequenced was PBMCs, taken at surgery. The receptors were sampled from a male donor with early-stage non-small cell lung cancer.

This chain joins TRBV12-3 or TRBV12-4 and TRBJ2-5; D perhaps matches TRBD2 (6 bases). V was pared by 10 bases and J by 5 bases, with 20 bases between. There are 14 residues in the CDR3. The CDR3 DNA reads TGTGCCAACGACTACCTAGGACTATCGGAGACCCAGTACTTC. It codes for CANDYLGLSETQYF.

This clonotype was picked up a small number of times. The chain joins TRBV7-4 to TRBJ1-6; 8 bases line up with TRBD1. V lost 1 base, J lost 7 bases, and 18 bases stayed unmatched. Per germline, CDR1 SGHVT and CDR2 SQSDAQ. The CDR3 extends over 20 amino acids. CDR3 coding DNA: TGTGCCAGCAGCTTAGGTCTTCGTGGACAGGGCCTCCTGAGCAATTCACCCCTCCACTTT. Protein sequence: CASSLGLRGQGLLSNSPLHF.

The CDR3 DNA follows: TGCGCCAGCAGCCACAACCACCAGGGAAACGTCTATGGCTACACCTTC. It translates to CASSHNHQGNVYGYTF. The chain couples TRBV4-3 to TRBJ1-2, with D perhaps matching TRBD1 (5 bases). Germline V gene sequence: CDR1 LGHNA, CDR2 YSLEER. V was cut by 3 bases and J by 4 bases, with 18 bases left in between. The CDR3 extends over 16 amino acids.

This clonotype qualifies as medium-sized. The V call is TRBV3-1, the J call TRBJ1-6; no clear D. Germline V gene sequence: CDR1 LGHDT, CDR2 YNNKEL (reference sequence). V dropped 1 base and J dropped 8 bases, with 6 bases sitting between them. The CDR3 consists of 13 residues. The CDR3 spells CASSQVTDSPLHF. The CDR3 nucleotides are TGTGCCAGCAGCCAAGTCACCGATTCACCCCTCCACTTT.